These 3 T cell receptor beta chains were sequenced from one sample in a study of blood T cells in healthy people across ages. Together with a sample-barcoded 5' primer, a J-beta primer mix was included in a second PCR lasting roughly 6 to 12 cycles. TCRdb reprocessed the 5' RACE reads via MiXCR and lists one record per CDR3 protein. The data contain 790,000 or so distinct CDR3 sequences, about 61% of them singletons. Sequencing input: blood. Receptors originate from a man aged 35-49 years in good health.

With respect to this clonotype: A clone one base away is much larger, so this may be a read error. The J gene is TRBJ2-3, the V gene TRBV29-1; unclear D gene. The V gene lost 3 bases and the J gene lost 5 bases, with 12 bases spanning the gap. CDR3 length: 13 amino acids. Germline V gene data show CDR1 as SQVTM and CDR2 as ANQGSEA. The CDR3 coding sequence is TGCAGCGTTGAGGTTGCAGTGCGAGATACGCAGTATTTT. The encoded protein is CSVEVAVRDTQYF.

The chain employs TRBV20-1 and TRBJ2-1; tentatively, D is TRBD2 (5 bases). Trimming removed 3 bases at V and 7 bases at J, with 13 bases between. The germline gives CDR1 DFQATT, CDR2 SNEGSKA (reference sequence). The CDR3 consists of 13 residues. CDR3 nucleotides: TGCAGTGCTAGTCTTATGACGGGAAATGAGCAGTTCTTC. Its protein product is CSASLMTGNEQFF.

This clonotype was counted at least ten times. This chain uses TRBV29-1 with TRBJ2-5; 10 bases line up with TRBD1. The CDR3 consists of 16 residues. CDR1 and CDR2 from the germline V gene are SQVTM and ANQGSEA. V gave up 7 bases and J gave up 6 bases; unmatched junction bases: 17. This CDR3 reads CSASLWDRGVQQTQYF. For the CDR3, the DNA is TGCAGCGCCTCCTTGTGGGACAGGGGAGTCCAGCAGACCCAGTACTTC.